The subject of this entry is one TCR beta chain. The antigen is undetermined. The investigators sampled blood at baseline, at cycle 4 day 1, and at cycle 7 day 1. Repertoires were generated with immunoSEQ multiplex PCR, while TCRdb's copy carries only in-frame clones and drops some. The table has nearly 55,000 clones, 80% to 90% seen once. V shed 2 bases and J shed 1 base, with 5 bases lying between them. The CDR3 has 13 residues. Germline CDR1 and CDR2: SGHTA and FQGNSA. This record belongs to a study of OX40 agonist ivuxolimab in advanced cancers. Study background: The group had a mean age of 60 years, ranged from about 20 to 79, and was 80% to 90% male. Study-wide results and limits: More expanded clones were found, on average, in CD8+ than in CD4+ T cells. Compared with others, partial responders at 0.1-3.0 mg/kg displayed clonal expansion among the lowest.

V is TRBV7-2 and J is TRBJ1-1, with D possibly matching TRBD1 (5 bases). This material consisted of CD4+ or CD8+ T cells sorted from blood, taken in a trial of the OX40 agonist ivuxolimab. The origin of this receptor is an adult with an advanced solid tumor such as melanoma, head and neck, liver or kidney cancer. CDR3 residues: CASSLQGNTEAFF. CDR3 in DNA: TGTGCCAGCAGCTTACAGGGGAACACTGAAGCTTTCTTT.